This T cell receptor beta chain derives from a study of neoadjuvant anti-PD-1 for oral cavity cancer. As for the study in general: Non-progressing patients received a fourth nivolumab dose near day 43, then surgery on days 50-56.

Clones were read by immunoSEQ multiplex PCR, and TCRdb kept only the in-frame ones, dropping some. The table shows roughly 40,000 clones, with roughly 77% occurring only once. Time point given: after neoadjuvant nivolumab, at surgical resection. The receptor's source is a person between 40 and 80 years old with oral cavity squamous cell carcinoma. Sequencing used PBMCs, obtained after nivolumab (anti-PD-1) treatment.

For the CDR3, the DNA is TGCGCCAGCAGCATGGACAGCCTCAGCACGGAGCTGTTTTTT. This codes for CASSMDSLSTELFF. The chain uses TRBV5-1 and TRBJ2-2; tentative D call: TRBD1 (6 bases). Germline CDR1 reads SGHRS; CDR2 reads YFSETQ. Trimming removed 4 bases at V and 10 bases at J, with 17 bases between. CDR3 length: 14 amino acids.